Following are 5 T cell receptor beta chains from one sample sequenced in a study of T cells in localized non-small cell lung cancer. Profiling relied on immunoSEQ multiplex PCR, and the TCRdb table lists in-frame clones only, not all of them. The table lists about 15,000 clones, around 83% of them singletons. Sample: peripheral blood, taken before any cancer treatment. These receptors were collected from a woman aged 35 to 75 with stage I lung adenocarcinoma.

The rearrangement uses TRBV29-1 and TRBJ2-5, with D possibly being TRBD1 (5 bases). The V end lost 8 bases, the J end lost 1 base, and 11 bases lay between the germline ends. Germline assignment: CDR1 SQVTM and CDR2 ANQGSEA. This CDR3 spans 12 amino acids. The CDR3 loop reads CSSPGPQETQYF. For the CDR3, the DNA is TGCAGCTCTCCAGGGCCCCAAGAGACCCAGTACTTC. The full variable domain, in which reference TRBV29-1 and TRBJ2-5 provide the parts outside the CDR3, is SAVISQKPSRDICQRGTSLTIQCQVDSQVTMMFWYRQQPGQSLTLIATANQGSEATYESGFVIDKFPISRPNLTFSTLTVSNMSPEDSSIYLCSSPGPQETQYFGPGTRLLVL.

V usage is TRBV5-1 and J usage is TRBJ1-1; D might be TRBD1 (5 bases). This CDR3 spans 14 amino acids. CDR1 and CDR2 from the germline V gene are SGHRS and YFSETQ. V was shortened by 5 bases and J by 1 base, with 12 bases between the two germline ends. The CDR3 region has the DNA TGCGCCAGCAGTTACGGGGGAGGGAACACTGAAGCTTTCTTT. Translating gives CASSYGGGNTEAFF.

J is TRBJ1-1 and V is TRBV21-1; the listed D gene, TRBD1, was not tested against the DNA. TRBV21-1 is a pseudogene. CDR3 length: 14 residues. The CDR3 loop reads CASSIGQANTEAFF. CDR3 coding DNA: TGTGCCAGCAGCATTGGACAGGCGAACACTGAAGCTTTCTTT.

This clone was found a few times. The chain couples TRBV5-1 to TRBJ2-1; a possible D gene is TRBD2 (5 bases). Per the germline V gene, CDR1 is SGHRS and CDR2 is YFSETQ. This CDR3 has 12 residues. Trimming stripped 0 bases from V and 8 bases from J, with 6 bases between. The CDR3 sequence: CASSLAGDEQFF. The CDR3 bases are TGCGCCAGCAGCTTGGCCGGGGATGAGCAGTTCTTC.

The J gene is TRBJ1-1, the V gene TRBV28; D unresolved. The CDR3 is 13 residues long. CDR1 MDHEN and CDR2 SYDVKM come from the germline V gene. Between the trimmed V and J ends, which lost 5 bases and 7 bases, there was a span of 14 bases. CDR3 in DNA: TGTGCCAGCAGTCCCAGTATCGGAGGTGAAGCTTTCTTT. The encoded protein is CASSPSIGGEAFF.